One and the same sample provided the 7 T cell receptor beta chains below, sequenced in a study of OX40 agonist ivuxolimab in advanced cancers. Library preparation employed the immunoSEQ multiplex PCR assay. Imported from immuneACCESS, the table was reduced by TCRdb to in-frame sequences with V and J called. These copies leave out some clones; in studies compared against another copy, an unresolved V gene accounts for under half, and the cause of the remainder is not known. This sample comprises 65,000 to 90,000 clones, more than 85% of them detected only once. Of the sample, approximately 2.4% falls within the top ten clones. The specimen was CD4+ or CD8+ T cells sorted from blood, collected in a trial of the OX40 agonist ivuxolimab. These receptors all stem from an adult with an advanced solid tumor such as melanoma, head and neck, liver or kidney cancer.

The chain links TRBV7-2 to TRBJ2-1; no clear D gene. This CDR3 contains 12 residues. CDR1 and CDR2 (germline): SGHTA, FQGNSA. Trimming pared 4 bases from V and 3 bases from J, leaving 4 bases between. Written as DNA, the CDR3 is TGTGCCAGCAGCTGGAGCTACAATGAGCAGTTCTTC. Residues: CASSWSYNEQFF.

This chain connects TRBV7-2 to TRBJ2-7; possibly TRBD2 for D (5 bases). Germline CDR1 SGHTA, CDR2 FQGNSA. Between the trimmed V and J ends, which lost 4 bases and 0 bases, there was a span of 10 bases. The CDR3 covers 14 residues. For the CDR3, the DNA is TGTGCCAGCAGCTGGAGAGGGAGCTCCTACGAGCAGTACTTC. The encoded protein is CASSWRGSSYEQYF.

The V gene is TRBV7-6, the J gene TRBJ1-2, with TRBD1 identical over 8 bases. This CDR3 has 15 amino acids. CDR1 is SGHVS, CDR2 FNYEAQ, per germline. With 5 bases clipped from V and 8 bases from J, the junction kept 13 bases outside the gene matches. The CDR3 region is CASSPRTGYREGYTF. CDR3 DNA sequence: TGTGCCAGCAGCCCGAGGACAGGGTATAGAGAAGGCTACACCTTC.

The J gene is TRBJ1-1, the V gene TRBV23-1, with TRBD1 matching 7 bases. TRBV23-1 is an ORF for which the function is uncertain. The trim removed 4 bases at V and 1 base at J, leaving 12 bases unmatched. The CDR3 sequence is 17 residues long. The CDR3 nucleotides read TGCGCCAGCAGTCGATGGACAGGTGGTAGCGAGAACACTGAAGCTTTCTTT. Amino acids: CASSRWTGGSENTEAFF.

Of note for this clone: The sample holds other DNA sequences that translate to the same CDR3. The rearrangement links TRBV5-1 to TRBJ2-5, with D hard to call. The CDR3 loop spans 12 amino acids. Trimming left V 0 bases short and J 2 bases short, with 2 bases between. Germline loops: CDR1 SGHRS, CDR2 YFSETQ. The CDR3 sequence: CASSLAQETQYF. CDR3 in DNA: TGCGCCAGCAGCTTGGCTCAAGAGACCCAGTACTTC.

This chain links TRBV2 with TRBJ2-2; D is ambiguous. Per germline, CDR1 SNHLY and CDR2 FYNNEI. Between the trimmed V and J ends, which lost 6 bases and 3 bases, there was a span of 8 bases. CDR3 length: 13 amino acids. CDR3: CASSRLDTGELFF. The CDR3 coding sequence is TGTGCCAGCAGCCGCCTAGACACCGGGGAGCTGTTTTTT.

This chain connects TRBV6-6 to TRBJ2-7, with unresolved D. The CDR3 is 13 residues long. Trimming removed 7 bases at V and 11 bases at J, with 21 bases between. Looked up from germline, CDR1 is MNHNY and CDR2 is SVGAGI (reference sequence). CDR3 protein: CASMIGRTTEEYF. In nucleotides, the CDR3 is TGTGCCAGCATGATCGGGCGGACCACTGAGGAGTACTTC.